This TCR beta chain is drawn from a study of blood T cells in healthy people across ages. Study-wide results and caveats: PBMC samples, being unsorted, prevented any conclusive comparison of naive and antigen-experienced cells.

Sample-barcoded 5' priming and a J-beta primer mix drove a second PCR of 7 to 11 cycles. TCRdb re-called the 5' RACE reads through MiXCR, storing one row per CDR3 protein. There are a few hundred thousand distinct CDR3 sequences in the sample; roughly 26% occur only once, and approximately 30% lies in the top ten. Germline assignment: CDR1 DFQATT and CDR2 SNEGSKA (reference sequence). The ends lost 0 bases at V and 7 bases at J; junction bases unmatched: 9. The CDR3 is 15 amino acids. As to this clonotype: Antigen: not known.

Sequenced material: blood. This sequence was found in a woman aged 70-85 years in good health. The chain has TRBV20-1 and TRBJ2-1; 7 bases are a match to TRBD2. The CDR3: CSARDAQRGGNEQFF. The CDR3 region has the DNA TGCAGTGCTAGAGATGCGCAGCGGGGCGGAAATGAGCAGTTCTTC.